This passage covers 7 T cell receptor beta chains from one sample sequenced in a study of shared clonotypes between healthy human individuals. Measured with immunoSEQ multiplex PCR; TCRdb has only the in-frame clones, and not every one. The table includes about 2 million clones, about 95% detected once. CD45RO-negative cells were positively selected for CCR7, leaving out terminally differentiated effector memory CD45RA+ cells. The sample taken for sequencing was naive CD8+ T cells sorted from blood. The receptors were sampled from a man between 18 and 29 years old in good health.

The V gene is TRBV7-2, the J gene TRBJ2-7; possibly TRBD2 for D (6 bases). Between the trimmed V and J ends, which lost 8 bases and 3 bases, there was a span of 20 bases. The V gene's germline CDR1 is SGHTA and CDR2 FQGNSA. The CDR3 is made up of 15 amino acids. DNA for the CDR3: TGTGCCAGCGGCCCATGGGCGGGGTTGTACTACGAGCAGTACTTC. Residues: CASGPWAGLYYEQYF.

The V and J genes are TRBV7-2 and TRBJ2-1, with TRBD2 matching 10 bases. The CDR3 sequence is 16 residues long. J gave up 4 bases and V 3 bases, and 6 bases lay outside the gene matches. The germline V gene encodes CDR1 SGHTA and CDR2 FQGNSA. Written as DNA, the CDR3 is TGTGCCAGCAGCTTGATAGCGGGAGGTGCTTACAATGAGCAGTTCTTC. Translating it yields CASSLIAGGAYNEQFF.

The chain carries TRBV10-2 and TRBJ1-6, with 8 bases lining up with TRBD1. The CDR3 contains 18 residues. V was pared by 4 bases and J by 0 bases, with 8 bases of the junction left unmatched. The germline CDR1 and CDR2 sequences are WSHSY and SAAADI. CDR3 protein: CASSVDRAESSYNSPLHF. CDR3 nucleotide sequence: TGCGCCAGCAGTGTGGACAGGGCTGAGAGCTCCTATAATTCACCCCTCCACTTT.

The CDR3 protein is CASGVLDNEKLFF. DNA for the CDR3: TGTGCCAGCGGCGTATTAGATAATGAAAAACTGTTTTTT. The rearrangement joins TRBV27 to TRBJ1-4; no clear D gene. The CDR3 extends over 13 amino acids. V lost 8 bases to trimming and J lost 4 bases, with 11 bases between them. CDR1 MNHEY and CDR2 SMNVEV come from the germline V gene (reference sequence).

This chain links TRBV27 with TRBJ2-7; possibly TRBD2 for D (7 bases). Germline-derived CDR1 and CDR2 are MNHEY and SMNVEV (reference sequence). The CDR3 has 14 amino acids. Deletions cut 10 bases from V and 4 bases from J, with 20 bases between. CDR3 amino acids: CATSAGGGRYEQYF. CDR3 in DNA: TGTGCCACCTCTGCTGGGGGGGGGCGGTACGAGCAGTACTTC.

This chain joins TRBV27 and TRBJ2-1; a weak D match, TRBD1 (6 bases). V lost 5 bases, J lost 9 bases, and 8 bases lay in between. The length of the CDR3 is 11 residues. CDR1 and CDR2 from the germline V gene are MNHEY and SMNVEV (reference sequence). The CDR3 loop is CASSNRVEQFF. In DNA form, the CDR3 reads TGTGCCAGCAGTAACAGGGTTGAGCAGTTCTTC.

This sequence joins TRBV4-1 and TRBJ1-2; TRBD1 aligns across 8 bases. Germline CDR1 reads MGHRA; CDR2 reads YSYEKL. V trimming: 0 bases; J trimming: 4 bases; junction bases outside the gene matches: 7. The length of the CDR3 is 16 residues. CDR3 coding DNA: TGCGCCAGCAGCCAAGACTTGACAGGGGCCACCTATGGCTACACCTTC. Translating it yields CASSQDLTGATYGYTF.